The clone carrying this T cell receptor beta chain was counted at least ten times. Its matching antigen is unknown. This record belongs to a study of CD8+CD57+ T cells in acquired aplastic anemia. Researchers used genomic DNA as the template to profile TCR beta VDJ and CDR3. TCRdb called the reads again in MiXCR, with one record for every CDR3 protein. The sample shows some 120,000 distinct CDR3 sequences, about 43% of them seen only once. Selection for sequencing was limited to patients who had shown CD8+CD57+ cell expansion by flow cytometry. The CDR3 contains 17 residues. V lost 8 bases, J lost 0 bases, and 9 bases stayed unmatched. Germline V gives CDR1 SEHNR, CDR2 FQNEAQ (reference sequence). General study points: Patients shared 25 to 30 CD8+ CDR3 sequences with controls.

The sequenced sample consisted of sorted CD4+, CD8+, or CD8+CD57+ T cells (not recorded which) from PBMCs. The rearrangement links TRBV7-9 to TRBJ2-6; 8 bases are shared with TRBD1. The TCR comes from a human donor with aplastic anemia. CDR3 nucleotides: TGTGCCAGCGAGGACGACAGGGGCAGCTCTGGGGCCAACGTCCTGACTTTC. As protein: CASEDDRGSSGANVLTF. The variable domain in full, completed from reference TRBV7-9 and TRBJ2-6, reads DTGVSQNPRHKITKRGQNVTFRCDPISEHNRLYWYRQTLGQGPEFLTYFQNEAQLEKSRLLSDRFSAERPKGSFSTLEIQRTEQGDSAMYLCASEDDRGSSGANVLTFGAGSRLTVL.